The entry below describes one TCR beta chain. The antigen is unknown. A much larger clone differs by one base, so this may be a read error. The use of a sample-barcoded 5' primer and a J-beta primer mix characterized a second PCR of roughly 6 to 11 cycles. TCRdb reanalysed the 5' RACE reads using MiXCR and keeps one entry per CDR3 protein. The table has roughly 410,000 distinct CDR3 sequences, 45% to 65% seen once. The entry originates in a study of blood T cells in healthy people across ages. Deletions cut 5 bases from V and 11 bases from J, with 21 bases between. Germline assignment: CDR1 SGHTA and CDR2 FQGNSA. The length of the CDR3 is 14 residues. Study-wide results and limits: Age showed a roughly linear inverse relationship with TCR beta diversity per million T cells. CMV status of donors was not determined, possibly confounding expanded clonotype changes.

Specimen: blood. The chain has TRBV7-2 and TRBJ2-5; no firm D call. This TCR was sampled from a man in his fifties or sixties in good health. The CDR3 sequence is CASSRSHPNYGQYF. In DNA, the CDR3 is TGTGCCAGCAGCCGCTCGCACCCGAACTACGGGCAGTACTTC.